This T cell receptor beta chain came from a study of a mutant IDH1 vaccine in newly diagnosed glioma. Study in general: Held at week 35, visit V12 was the safety follow-up, and visit V13 followed at week 47. Study-wide findings and caveats: A vaccine-induced immune response developed in roughly 93% of the patients. Apparently unrelated to pseudoprogression were changes in the top peripheral T cell clonotypes.

A word on this clone: Its antigen is unknown.

V shed 3 bases and J 0 bases; nucleotides not matched to a gene: 9. Germline CDR1 is SGHNT and CDR2 is YYREEE (reference sequence). The CDR3 covers 18 residues. This table comes from immunoSEQ multiplex PCR, and its TCRdb copy is limited to in-frame clones, with some not included. The table has roughly 32,000 clones, around nine tenths seen once; the top ten hold 12%. The time point here: week 47, end of study. Doses of 300 ug of mutant IDH1 20-mer peptide were given with topical imiquimod. In weeks 1, 3, 5, 7, 11, 15, 19 and 23, patients were vaccinated. This clonotype was obtained from a woman aged 30 to 39 with glioma. The specimen was PBMCs, collected from a glioma patient whose treatment included an IDH1 peptide vaccine. The chain carries TRBV5-4 and TRBJ1-3; TRBD1 matches at 10 bases. The CDR3 loop reads CASSYPGTGDNSGNTIYF. The CDR3 nucleotides are TGTGCCAGCAGCTACCCCGGGACAGGGGACAACTCTGGAAACACCATATATTTT.